The 28 T cell receptor beta chains presented below share a single source sample, sequenced in a study of monozygotic twins with inflammatory bowel disease. TCRdb reanalyzed the 5' RACE reads and collapses them to one entry per CDR3 protein, without DNA. The listing contains about 300,000 distinct CDR3 sequences. The sequenced material came from blood. The receptors derive from a human donor with ulcerative colitis or Crohn's disease, or a healthy co-twin of an affected twin (not recorded which).

The rearrangement uses TRBV29-1 and TRBJ1-2. There are 13 residues in the CDR3. Germline CDR1 is SQVTM and CDR2 is ANQGSEA. CDR3 sequence: CSVERRSYYGYTF.

The J gene is TRBJ2-1, the V gene TRBV6-5; TCRdb returns TRBD2, unconfirmable since there is no DNA. The CDR3 is 16 amino acids. Looked up from germline, CDR1 is MNHEY and CDR2 is SVGAGI. The CDR3 spells CASSSIPGTRINEQFF.

This chain connects TRBV21-1 to TRBJ2-7. TRBV21-1 is a pseudogene segment. The CDR3 is 16 residues long. The CDR3: CASSKVCSPQSYEQYF.

V gene TRBV30 combines with J gene TRBJ2-1. CDR1 is GTSNPN, CDR2 SVGIG, per germline (reference sequence). This CDR3 is 11 amino acids long. CDR3 sequence reads: CAWSEGNEQFF.

The chain employs TRBV2 and TRBJ2-5. Germline CDR1 SNHLY, CDR2 FYNNEI. The length of the CDR3 is 11 residues. The CDR3 here is CASSAHETQYF.

The chain uses TRBV5-1 and TRBJ1-5; TCRdb designates TRBD1, a call that cannot be tested without DNA. The CDR3 runs to 15 residues. The germline CDR1 and CDR2 sequences are SGHRS and YFSETQ. CDR3 protein: CASSVQGQPNQPQHF.

The J gene is TRBJ2-6, the V gene TRBV19; checking the TCRdb D call of TRBD2 is not possible without DNA. Germline V gene data show CDR1 as LNHDA and CDR2 as SQIVND (reference sequence). The CDR3 totals 16 residues. The CDR3 loop reads CASSIDLRAGANVLTF.

The chain employs TRBV9 and TRBJ2-3; the TCRdb D gene call, TRBD1, has no DNA to confirm it. CDR3 length equals 17 residues. Germline lookup yields CDR1 SGDLS and CDR2 YYNGEE. The CDR3 region is CASSVEGGPMHRDTQYF.

The chain couples TRBV6-1 to TRBJ1-6. There are 14 residues in the CDR3. Germline V gene data show CDR1 as MNHNS and CDR2 as SASEGT. The CDR3 sequence is CASSAESYNSPLHF.

The V and J genes are TRBV5-1 and TRBJ1-4; no DNA is available, so the TRBD1 call from TCRdb remains unchecked. Germline assignment: CDR1 SGHRS and CDR2 YFSETQ. The CDR3 covers 13 residues. The CDR3 spells CASSRQGGEKLFF.

The chain employs TRBV4-3 and TRBJ2-4; the D call of TRBD2 rests on TCRdb alone, since no DNA is present to check it. Germline V gene sequence: CDR1 LGHNA, CDR2 YSLEER. The CDR3 consists of 15 residues. CDR3 protein: CASRTEGAAKNIQYF.

V is TRBV19 and J is TRBJ1-1. From germline, CDR1 is LNHDA and CDR2 SQIVND (reference sequence). The CDR3 spans 15 residues. CDR3 amino acids: CASSIRTEFLPEAFF.

The chain uses TRBV19 and TRBJ1-1; the TCRdb D gene call, TRBD1, has no DNA to confirm it. The CDR3 spans 15 residues. Germline CDR1 LNHDA, CDR2 SQIVND (reference sequence). CDR3 protein: CASSLDRGENTEAFF.

V usage is TRBV5-1 and J usage is TRBJ2-3. CDR3 length equals 11 residues. The germline gives CDR1 SGHRS, CDR2 YFSETQ. CDR3 protein: CASSLDRTQYF. The whole variable domain, filled in from reference TRBV5-1 and TRBJ2-3, reads KAGVTQTPRYLIKTRGQQVTLSCSPISGHRSVSWYQQTPGQGLQFLFEYFSETQRNKGNFPGRFSGRQFSNSRSEMNVSTLELGDSALYLCASSLDRTQYFGPGTRLTVL.

The chain couples TRBV18 to TRBJ2-5; TCRdb gives TRBD1 as the D gene, but with no DNA this cannot be confirmed. In germline, CDR1 is KGHSH, CDR2 LQKENI. This CDR3 has 14 amino acids. The CDR3 region is CASSRNQGQETQYF.

This chain links TRBV29-1 with TRBJ1-1. The CDR3 runs 13 residues. Germline V gene data show CDR1 as SQVTM and CDR2 as ANQGSEA. This CDR3 reads CSVEGLENTEAFF.

The chain links TRBV18 to TRBJ2-7; TCRdb gives TRBD1 as the D gene, but with no DNA this cannot be confirmed. The CDR3 is made up of 14 amino acids. Looked up from germline, CDR1 is KGHSH and CDR2 is LQKENI. The chain's CDR3 is CASSPGQGSSEQYF.

This sequence joins TRBV2 and TRBJ2-7. CDR3 length: 12 amino acids. Germline V lookup: CDR1 SNHLY, CDR2 FYNNEI. CDR3 in amino acids: CASSDPLYEQYF.

This sequence joins TRBV12-3 or TRBV12-4 and TRBJ1-1. CDR3 size: 14 residues. The CDR3: CASSLWEGGTEAFF.

The chain carries TRBV6-2 or TRBV6-3 and TRBJ2-3; the D gene TCRdb calls, TRBD2, cannot be checked with no DNA. CDR1 and CDR2 from the germline V gene are MNHEY and SVGEGT. This CDR3 contains 18 residues. The CDR3 spells CAIKGGTSGDKPGDTQYF.

The V call is TRBV10-3, the J call TRBJ2-2; TCRdb proposes TRBD2, but this gene call is untestable without DNA. This CDR3 is 13 amino acids long. Germline V gene sequence: CDR1 ENHRY, CDR2 SYGVKD. CDR3 amino acids: CATLTRDTGELFF.

This sequence joins TRBV15 and TRBJ1-1; the TCRdb call, TRBD1, lacks DNA for checking. Per the germline V gene, CDR1 is LNHNV and CDR2 is YYDKDF (reference sequence). This CDR3 spans 15 amino acids. CDR3 region: CATRVPGRGSTEAFF.

The chain uses TRBV7-2 and TRBJ2-1; TCRdb names TRBD1, which stays unverified in the absence of DNA. This CDR3 has 13 residues. Germline V CDR1 and CDR2: SGHTA, FQGNSA. CDR3 in amino acids: CASSPTGGGEQFF.

This chain links TRBV20-1 with TRBJ1-6. The CDR3 runs 11 residues. Germline V gene lookup returns CDR1 DFQATT and CDR2 SNEGSKA (reference sequence). The CDR3 sequence: CSARIYPPLHF.

The V call is TRBV7-3, the J call TRBJ2-1; TCRdb's assignment of TRBD1 cannot be checked, as there is no DNA. Looked up from germline, CDR1 is SGHTA and CDR2 is FQGTGA. The CDR3 contains 15 residues. The CDR3 loop reads CASSSRTGPYNEQFF.

The V gene is TRBV30, the J gene TRBJ2-2; TCRdb gives TRBD1 as the D gene, but with no DNA this cannot be confirmed. The CDR3 totals 14 residues. Germline V gene sequence: CDR1 GTSNPN, CDR2 SVGIG (reference sequence). CDR3 residues: CASSRGANTGELFF.

The chain couples TRBV19 to TRBJ2-1; the TCRdb D gene call, TRBD2, has no DNA to confirm it. The CDR3 sequence is 13 residues long. CDR1 and CDR2 (germline): LNHDA, SQIVND (reference sequence). CDR3 residues: CASSMAAGRILDF. The whole variable domain, filled in from reference TRBV19 and TRBJ2-1, reads DGGITQSPKYLFRKEGQNVTLSCEQNLNHDAMYWYRQDPGQGLRLIYYSQIVNDFQKGDIAEGYSVSREKKESFPLTVTSAQKNPTAFYLCASSMAAGRILDFGPGTRLTVL.

The rearrangement links TRBV5-1 to TRBJ2-7. Germline V gene data show CDR1 as SGHRS and CDR2 as YFSETQ. There are 14 residues in the CDR3. The CDR3 sequence is CASSTQTNSYEQYF.